The clone carrying this TCR beta chain has a count of ten or more. The data were taken from a study of blood T cell repertoires in COVID-19. Study-wide background: Sites across the United States, Italy and Spain contributed samples from acute and convalescent COVID-19.

In the authors' methods: Nucleated cell number was recorded as an estimate derived from reference gene primer amplification. The assay was immunoSEQ multiplex PCR, and TCRdb's table has in-frame clones only and misses some. From that table come the V and J calls and clone size; the DNA was used to work out D and trimming. The data contain roughly 240,000 clones, roughly 85% of them singletons. Germline V CDR1 and CDR2: SGHTA, FQGNSA. V was clipped by 3 bases and J by 8 bases, with 19 bases between them. CDR3 length equals 15 residues. The clonotype comes from a middle-aged woman who had been exposed to COVID-19. The V and J genes are TRBV7-2 and TRBJ1-2; TRBD1 is a possible D gene (5 bases). Material: PBMCs or T cells enriched from blood (not recorded which). CDR3 coding DNA: TGTGCCAGCAGCTTCCCACAGTTGACAGTAGCCGGCTACACCTTC. Its protein is CASSFPQLTVAGYTF. Based on the CDR3 plus reference TRBV7-2 and TRBJ1-2, the full variable domain is GAGVSQSPSNKVTEKGKDVELRCDPISGHTALYWYRQSLGQGLEFLIYFQGNSAPDKSGLPSDRFSAERTGGSVSTLTIQRTQQEDSAVYLCASSFPQLTVAGYTFGSGTRLTVV.